The T cell receptor (beta chain) described here comes from a study of T cell responses to AZD1222 COVID-19 vaccine. Whole-study results and caveats: Donors were largely white British and mainly female; clonal diversity was possibly underestimated. The study reported that nearly half of spike-specific TCRs target unmutated variant regions.

Germline V gene sequence: CDR1 SGHVS, CDR2 FNYEAQ. The CDR3 totals 14 residues. J was trimmed by 5 bases and V by 6 bases; bases with no gene match: 10. The protocol was immunoSEQ multiplex PCR, while the TCRdb copy is restricted to in-frame clones and leaves out a portion. Of about 100,000 clones detected, less than 95% appear once; the ten largest clones hold approximately 1.2%. Comment on this clone: The antigen is undetermined.

The chain carries TRBV7-6 and TRBJ2-7, with 7 nucleotides matching TRBD1. The starting material was peripheral blood, obtained on day 0 of AZD1222 vaccination. The source is an adult in good health. CDR3 DNA: TGTGCCAGCAGTTCAACAGGGGATATGGACGAGCAGTACTTC. This encodes CASSSTGDMDEQYF.